This TCR beta chain was observed in a study of blood T cell repertoires in COVID-19. About the study: Sample material is recorded as cDNA or gDNA derived from T cells, B-cell-depleted T cells, or PBMCs.

The repertoire was sequenced with immunoSEQ multiplex PCR; TCRdb's copy has only in-frame clones and lacks some. The sample gives about 230,000 clones, over 80% of which show up once; approximately 2.6% is in the top ten. Trimming shortened V by 3 bases and J by 6 bases, and 18 bases separated the two germline ends. The CDR3 is 15 amino acids. Germline-derived CDR1 and CDR2 are DFQATT and SNEGSKA (reference sequence). The sequenced material came from peripheral blood. This receptor was taken from a woman in her seventies with active or convalescent COVID-19. The J gene is TRBJ2-1, the V gene TRBV20-1; TRBD1 might be the D (6 bases). CDR3 in DNA: TGCAGTGCTAGTCCTGGAGACAGGCACCCCAATGAGCAGTTCTTC. It encodes CSASPGDRHPNEQFF.